The clone carrying this T cell receptor beta chain was recorded at least ten times. As yet, its antigen is unknown. PBMCs were derived from under 13 ml fresh peripheral blood. The data are from a study of T cells in Graves' hyperthyroidism and ophthalmopathy. Study-level information: Peripheral blood was collected at initial diagnosis, before any treatment.

RNA transcripts served as the template for amplifying TCR beta CDR3 regions. RT-PCR in the first round (using the HTBI primer set) targeted the TCR CDR3. TCRdb processed the multiplex PCR reads anew with MiXCR; each CDR3 protein has one entry. The sample includes 390,000 or so distinct CDR3 sequences, roughly 15% seen only once; the top ten take over 10%. Study-wide findings and caveats: A model using 13 V-J features told ophthalmopathy apart from stable hyperthyroidism.

V lost 2 bases, J lost 4 bases, and 8 bases lay in between. This CDR3 has 13 amino acids. Per germline, CDR1 MGHRA and CDR2 YSYEKL. Sequencing was carried out using blood. This receptor was obtained from a man aged 18 to 29 with Graves' ophthalmopathy. J is TRBJ1-1 and V is TRBV4-1; no clear D. In DNA form, the CDR3 reads TGCGCCAGCAGCCAACCCAAGGTCACTGAAGCTTTCTTT. It yields the protein CASSQPKVTEAFF.